These 22 T cell receptor beta chains came from one sample sequenced in a study of cytomegalovirus exposure and HLA in healthy donors. PCR used 60 Vbeta primers and 13 Jbeta primers. Sequencing used immunoSEQ multiplex PCR; TCRdb keeps in-frame clones, though not all of them. The sample lists approximately 190,000 clones; 82% were seen once. Sequenced input: PBMCs. The receptors stem from a woman aged 18-35 years in good health and CMV-seronegative.

The chain uses TRBV7-6 and TRBJ1-5; no clear D. Germline values: CDR1 SGHVS, CDR2 FNYEAQ. Trimming took 2 bases from V and 5 from J, leaving 19 bases between them. The CDR3 contains 17 residues. The CDR3 DNA reads TGTGCCAGCAGCTTATATGAGTTCGGACTCACCGATCAGCCCCAGCATTTT. Residues: CASSLYEFGLTDQPQHF.

The chain has TRBV7-8 and TRBJ2-1; 10 nucleotides agree with TRBD2. CDR3 length: 15 amino acids. CDR1 SGHVS and CDR2 FQNEAQ come from the germline V gene. Trimming took 5 bases from V and 7 from J; bases not matched to a gene: 8. The CDR3: CASSHPLAGVNEQFF. CDR3 sequence (DNA): TGTGCCAGCAGCCACCCCCTAGCGGGAGTGAATGAGCAGTTCTTC.

The chain uses TRBV7-9 and TRBJ1-1, with 7 bases aligning to TRBD1. Losses at the gene ends were 5 bases for V and 1 base for J; bases not matched to a gene: 7. The CDR3 has 15 amino acids. From germline, CDR1 is SEHNR and CDR2 FQNEAQ (reference sequence). CDR3 sequence (DNA): TGTGCCAGCAGCAACAGACAGGGAACGAACACTGAAGCTTTCTTT. Encoded protein: CASSNRQGTNTEAFF. Complete variable domain (other parts from reference TRBV7-9 and TRBJ1-1): DTGVSQNPRHKITKRGQNVTFRCDPISEHNRLYWYRQTLGQGPEFLTYFQNEAQLEKSRLLSDRFSAERPKGSFSTLEIQRTEQGDSAMYLCASSNRQGTNTEAFFGQGTRLTVV.

This clone was seen only a few times. This chain joins TRBV5-6 and TRBJ1-5, with a weak D call TRBD1 (6 bases). This CDR3 has 16 amino acids. Germline CDR1 and CDR2: SGHDT and YYEEEE. Trimming took off 4 bases at V and 1 base at J, with 15 bases between the two ends. The CDR3 is CASSRNGGRSNQPQHF. For the CDR3, the DNA is TGTGCCAGCAGCCGTAACGGGGGGCGCAGCAATCAGCCCCAGCATTTT.

The chain combines TRBV7-9 with TRBJ2-4; 10 bases line up with TRBD1. The V gene end was trimmed by 4 bases and the J gene end by 6 bases; junction bases not matched to a gene: 18. The CDR3 consists of 19 residues. In germline, CDR1 is SEHNR, CDR2 FQNEAQ (reference sequence). DNA for the CDR3: TGTGCCAGCAGCTCAACCACCCCCGGGACAGGGGTGGGCCCAAACATTCAGTACTTC. It is translated as CASSSTTPGTGVGPNIQYF. The full variable domain, with the rest looked up from reference TRBV7-9 and TRBJ2-4, is DTGVSQNPRHKITKRGQNVTFRCDPISEHNRLYWYRQTLGQGPEFLTYFQNEAQLEKSRLLSDRFSAERPKGSFSTLEIQRTEQGDSAMYLCASSSTTPGTGVGPNIQYFGAGTRLSVL.

In this sample, this clone turned up many times. J is TRBJ2-7 and V is TRBV11-2; TRBD2 might be the D (6 bases). The CDR3 sequence is 13 residues long. Trimming removed 3 bases from V and 7 bases from J, with 13 bases in between. CDR1 is SGHAT, CDR2 FQNNGV, per germline. The chain's CDR3 is CASSFGGPSEQYF. CDR3 in DNA: TGTGCCAGCAGCTTCGGGGGTCCCTCAGAGCAGTACTTC.

The rearrangement links TRBV5-1 to TRBJ2-1; 14 nucleotides align to TRBD2. V lost 4 bases to trimming and J lost 5 bases; unmatched junction nucleotides: 2. CDR3 length: 15 residues. Germline V lookup: CDR1 SGHRS, CDR2 YFSETQ. In DNA, the CDR3 is TGCGCCAGCAGCCGGGGACTAGCGGGAGACAATGAGCAGTTCTTC. The encoded protein is CASSRGLAGDNEQFF.

The V gene is TRBV5-1, the J gene TRBJ2-7, with 10 bases lining up with TRBD2. The CDR3 is 15 amino acids. J was trimmed by 5 bases and V by 0 bases; bases with no gene match: 5. Germline CDR1 and CDR2: SGHRS and YFSETQ. The CDR3 reads CASSLETSGFDEQYF. The CDR3 DNA follows: TGCGCCAGCAGCTTGGAGACTAGCGGGTTCGACGAGCAGTACTTC.

The chain couples TRBV28 to TRBJ2-7, with 7 nucleotides matching TRBD2. The V gene end was trimmed by 4 bases and the J gene end by 4 bases; junction bases not matched to a gene: 16. The CDR3 has 17 residues. Germline assignment: CDR1 MDHEN and CDR2 SYDVKM. CDR3 coding DNA: TGTGCCAGCAGTTCCGCTGCGGACGGACACGGGGGGTACGAGCAGTACTTC. Its translation: CASSSAADGHGGYEQYF.

This clone has only one observation. This sequence joins TRBV19 and TRBJ2-7, with a possible D match to TRBD1 (5 bases). The CDR3 contains 15 residues. V lost 3 bases and J lost 1, with 13 bases in between. CDR1 and CDR2 (germline): LNHDA, SQIVND (reference sequence). CDR3 region: CASSIGAASSYEQYF. CDR3 coding DNA: TGTGCCAGTAGTATTGGGGCTGCGTCATCCTACGAGCAGTACTTC.

The chain combines TRBV28 with TRBJ2-7; possibly TRBD2 for D (5 bases). Between the trimmed V and J ends, which lost 5 bases and 0 bases, there was a span of 17 bases. The CDR3 covers 16 residues. Germline CDR1 reads MDHEN; CDR2 reads SYDVKM. The CDR3 sequence: CASSKDPGKVSYEQYF. DNA of the CDR3: TGTGCCAGCAGTAAGGATCCCGGGAAAGTCTCCTACGAGCAGTACTTC.

V and J are TRBV4-2 and TRBJ2-7, with 10 bases fitting TRBD2. The V segment lost 0 bases and the J segment 2 bases; nucleotides outside the gene matches: 4. From germline, CDR1 is LGHNA and CDR2 YNFKEQ. The CDR3 is made up of 16 amino acids. The CDR3 sequence: CASSQDWTSGPYEQYF. In DNA form, the CDR3 reads TGTGCCAGCAGCCAAGATTGGACTAGCGGTCCCTACGAGCAGTACTTC.

V usage is TRBV4-1 and J usage is TRBJ2-1, with 9 nucleotides matching TRBD1. Germline lookup yields CDR1 MGHRA and CDR2 YSYEKL. The CDR3 is 15 residues long. The V gene end was trimmed by 1 base and the J gene end by 8 bases; junction bases not matched to a gene: 6. The CDR3 nucleotides read TGCGCCAGCAGCCAAGTGACAGGGGGTAGTGATGAGCAGTTCTTC. Protein sequence: CASSQVTGGSDEQFF.

The V call is TRBV5-1, the J call TRBJ1-4; D perhaps matches TRBD1 (6 bases). V gave up 4 bases and J gave up 5 bases, with 12 bases separating them. Germline V lookup: CDR1 SGHRS, CDR2 YFSETQ. The CDR3 runs 14 residues. CDR3 residues: CASSPGQRNEKLFF. The CDR3, as DNA: TGCGCCAGCAGCCCAGGACAGCGGAATGAAAAACTGTTTTTT. Full variable domain (rest looked up from reference TRBV5-1 and TRBJ1-4): KAGVTQTPRYLIKTRGQQVTLSCSPISGHRSVSWYQQTPGQGLQFLFEYFSETQRNKGNFPGRFSGRQFSNSRSEMNVSTLELGDSALYLCASSPGQRNEKLFFGSGTQLSVL.

The DNA of the CDR3 is TGTGCCAGCAGCAGTCCCGGGACTCTGGGTTTGGCCCAGTACTTC. Translated, it gives CASSSPGTLGLAQYF. This chain connects TRBV5-6 to TRBJ2-5; D possibly corresponds to TRBD2 (6 bases). The V and J ends lost 4 bases and 9 bases respectively, with 22 bases between them. Germline-derived CDR1 and CDR2 are SGHDT and YYEEEE. The CDR3 spans 15 residues.

V is TRBV28 and J is TRBJ1-2, with TRBD1 identical over 8 bases. With V trimmed by 0 bases and J by 2 bases, 11 bases remained unmatched. CDR1 and CDR2 from the germline V gene are MDHEN and SYDVKM. The CDR3 totals 18 residues. CDR3 residues: CASSLWGQGATRNYGYTF. For the CDR3, the DNA is TGTGCCAGCAGTTTATGGGGGCAGGGGGCAACGAGAAACTATGGCTACACCTTC.

The V gene is TRBV6-1, the J gene TRBJ2-1, with a possible D match to TRBD2 (7 bases). The CDR3 consists of 17 residues. Germline CDR1 reads MNHNS; CDR2 reads SASEGT. Trimming cost V 0 bases and J 1 base, with 13 bases left between them. CDR3 bases: TGTGCCAGCAGTGAAGCGGGGGCTAGCGGTTCCTACAATGAGCAGTTCTTC. It encodes CASSEAGASGSYNEQFF.

The chain carries TRBV11-3 and TRBJ2-2; 10 bases are a match to TRBD2. V lost 0 bases to trimming and J lost 11 bases; unmatched junction nucleotides: 6. Per germline, CDR1 SGHNT and CDR2 YENEEA. CDR3 length: 15 amino acids. Here the CDR3 DNA reads TGTGCCAGCAGCTTAGAGGGGAGCGGGGGGGCCGAGCTGTTTTTT. It encodes CASSLEGSGGAELFF.

The chain recombines TRBV5-1 with TRBJ2-5; TRBD1 matches 9 bases. Germline CDR1 is SGHRS and CDR2 is YFSETQ. The CDR3 is 16 residues long. The V gene end was trimmed by 4 bases and the J gene end by 4 bases; junction bases not matched to a gene: 11. CDR3 loop: CASSGRWTGEGETQYF. CDR3 nucleotide sequence: TGCGCCAGCAGCGGTCGATGGACAGGGGAGGGAGAGACCCAGTACTTC.

The chain has TRBV19 and TRBJ2-5; 7 nucleotides align to TRBD1. V dropped 6 bases and J dropped 4; count of bases not matched to a gene: 2. Germline CDR1 is LNHDA and CDR2 is SQIVND (reference sequence). CDR3 length equals 12 residues. DNA for the CDR3: TGTGCCAGTAGGAACAGGGGAGAGACCCAGTACTTC. Its protein product is CASRNRGETQYF.

The chain joins TRBV5-8 to TRBJ1-6, with TRBD1 identical over 7 bases. The CDR3 spans 15 residues. The V and J ends lost 0 bases and 7 bases, in that order; junction bases with no gene match: 4. Germline V CDR1 and CDR2: SGHTS, YDEGEE. DNA of the CDR3: TGTGCCAGCAGCTTGGAGCAGGGGGTCAATTCACCCCTCCACTTT. Its translation is CASSLEQGVNSPLHF.

The chain recombines TRBV27 with TRBJ2-7; D unclear. CDR1 is MNHEY and CDR2 is SMNVEV in the germline V gene (reference sequence). The V and J ends lost 8 bases and 5 bases respectively, with 19 bases between them. CDR3 length: 14 residues. This CDR3 reads CASSSDAPRDEQYF. In DNA form, the CDR3 reads TGTGCCAGCTCTTCCGACGCCCCTCGGGACGAGCAGTACTTC.